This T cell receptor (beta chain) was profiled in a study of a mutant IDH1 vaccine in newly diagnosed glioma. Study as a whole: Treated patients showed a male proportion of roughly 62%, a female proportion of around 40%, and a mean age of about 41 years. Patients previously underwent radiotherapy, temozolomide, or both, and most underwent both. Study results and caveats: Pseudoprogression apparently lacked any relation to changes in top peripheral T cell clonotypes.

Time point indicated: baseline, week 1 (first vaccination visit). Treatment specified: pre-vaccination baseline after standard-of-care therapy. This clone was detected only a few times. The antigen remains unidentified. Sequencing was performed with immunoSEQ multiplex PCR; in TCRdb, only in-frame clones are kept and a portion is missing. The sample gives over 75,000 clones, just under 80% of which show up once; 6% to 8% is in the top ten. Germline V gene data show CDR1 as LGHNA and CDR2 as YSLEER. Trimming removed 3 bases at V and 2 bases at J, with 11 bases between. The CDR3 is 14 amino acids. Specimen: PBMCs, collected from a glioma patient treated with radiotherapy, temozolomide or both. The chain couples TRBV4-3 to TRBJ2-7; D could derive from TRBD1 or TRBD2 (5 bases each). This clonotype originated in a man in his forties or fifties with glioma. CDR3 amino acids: CASSQRDGTYEQYF. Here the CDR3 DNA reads TGCGCCAGCAGCCAGAGGGACGGAACCTACGAGCAGTACTTC.